This is a list of T cell receptor beta chains from one sample in a study of immune cell composition in non-small cell lung cancer. The method was immunoSEQ multiplex PCR; TCRdb's version includes in-frame clones alone and lacks a portion of them. Altogether 14,000 to 15,000 clones are present, roughly 66% being singletons, with the ten largest covering under 10%. The sequencing input was lung tumor tissue. The receptors here all came from a human donor with non-small cell lung cancer. Each CDR3 is given with its conserved first and last residue. Fields, in order: D gene, J gene, clone size, V gene, CDR3 length, CDR3 DNA, CDR3 protein. The D gene is left open where the match is weak. The size of a clone is reported for some rows only, either as once, few or many, or as a class for expanded clones.

d_gene: -; j_gene: TRBJ1-1; abundance: -; v_gene: TRBV19; len: 13; CDR3nt: TGTGCCAGTTCCCAGGGCAGGGGCGCTGAAGCTTTCTTT; CDR3aa: CASSQGRGAEAFF
d_gene: -; j_gene: TRBJ1-2; abundance: -; v_gene: TRBV2; len: 16; CDR3nt: TGTGCCAGCAGTGAACCTCACAGAGAGATGAACTATGGCTACACCTTC; CDR3aa: CASSEPHREMNYGYTF
d_gene: -; j_gene: TRBJ2-7; abundance: -; v_gene: TRBV9; len: 13; CDR3nt: TGTGCCAGCAGCGTGCTCAGGCTGGACGAGCAGTACTTC; CDR3aa: CASSVLRLDEQYF
d_gene: TRBD1; j_gene: TRBJ2-3; abundance: few; v_gene: TRBV5-1; len: 15; CDR3nt: TGCGCCAGCAGCTTGCTGCAGGGGGCTACAGATACGCAGTATTTT; CDR3aa: CASSLLQGATDTQYF
d_gene: TRBD1; j_gene: TRBJ1-2; abundance: few; v_gene: TRBV6-5; len: 14; CDR3nt: TGTGCCAGCAGTTACCGACAGGGGAGGGATGGCTACACCTTC; CDR3aa: CASSYRQGRDGYTF
d_gene: TRBD2; j_gene: TRBJ2-3; abundance: -; v_gene: TRBV7-3; len: 15; CDR3nt: TGTGCCAGCAGCTTAACCGGGGGGAGCACAGATACGCAGTATTTT; CDR3aa: CASSLTGGSTDTQYF
d_gene: -; j_gene: TRBJ1-5; abundance: -; v_gene: TRBV7-2; len: 15; CDR3nt: TGTGCCAGCAGCGCAGACTTCTATAGCAATCAGCCCCAGCATTTT; CDR3aa: CASSADFYSNQPQHF
d_gene: -; j_gene: TRBJ1-5; abundance: -; v_gene: TRBV5-1; len: 15; CDR3nt: TGCGCCAGCAGCCCGGTTGGGGCCACCAATCAGCCCCAGCATTTT; CDR3aa: CASSPVGATNQPQHF
d_gene: TRBD1; j_gene: TRBJ1-2; abundance: -; v_gene: TRBV7-8; len: 15; CDR3nt: TGTGCCAGCAGTCCCACGGGACAGGGGCCCTATGGCTACACCTTC; CDR3aa: CASSPTGQGPYGYTF
d_gene: TRBD1; j_gene: TRBJ1-1; abundance: -; v_gene: TRBV5-1; len: 15; CDR3nt: TGCGCCAGCAGCATAGGGGGCGCTTGGGACACTGAAGCTTTCTTT; CDR3aa: CASSIGGAWDTEAFF
d_gene: TRBD1; j_gene: TRBJ2-3; abundance: -; v_gene: TRBV9; len: 15; CDR3nt: TGTGCCAGCAGCGCCACGGGACAGACTACAGATACGCAGTATTTT; CDR3aa: CASSATGQTTDTQYF
d_gene: TRBD1; j_gene: TRBJ2-7; abundance: -; v_gene: TRBV18; len: 15; CDR3nt: TGTGCCAGCTCACCACAGGGGGCCACTCCTACGCGGCAGTACTTC; CDR3aa: CASSPQGATPTRQYF
d_gene: -; j_gene: TRBJ2-5; abundance: -; v_gene: TRBV2; len: 14; CDR3nt: TGTGCCAGCAGTGAAATGCGGGGCAGAGAGACCCAGTACTTC; CDR3aa: CASSEMRGRETQYF
d_gene: TRBD2; j_gene: TRBJ2-5; abundance: -; v_gene: TRBV6-1; len: 17; CDR3nt: TGTGCCAGCAGTGAAGCGCGTCTAGCGGACTATCAAGAGACCCAGTACTTC; CDR3aa: CASSEARLADYQETQYF
d_gene: -; j_gene: TRBJ1-1; abundance: -; v_gene: TRBV29-1; len: 13; CDR3nt: TGCAGCGTTGTTGGACAGCTGAACACTGAAGCTTTCTTT; CDR3aa: CSVVGQLNTEAFF
d_gene: TRBD1; j_gene: TRBJ1-5; abundance: medium-sized; v_gene: TRBV4-3; len: 16; CDR3nt: TGCGCCAGCAGCCAAATCGGGACAGTCCGCAATCAGCCCCAGCATTTT; CDR3aa: CASSQIGTVRNQPQHF
d_gene: TRBD2; j_gene: TRBJ2-7; abundance: -; v_gene: TRBV6-5; len: 15; CDR3nt: TGTGCCAGCAGTTACTTAGCGGGGAGCTCCTACGAGCAGTACTTC; CDR3aa: CASSYLAGSSYEQYF
d_gene: TRBD2; j_gene: TRBJ2-7; abundance: -; v_gene: TRBV19; len: 16; CDR3nt: TGTGCCAGTAGTAGGCACCTCGGGGGGAGCTCCTACGAGCAGTACTTC; CDR3aa: CASSRHLGGSSYEQYF
d_gene: -; j_gene: TRBJ2-7; abundance: few; v_gene: TRBV30; len: 14; CDR3nt: TGTGCCTGGAGTGAGACAGGACATGGGTACGAGCAGTACTTC; CDR3aa: CAWSETGHGYEQYF
d_gene: TRBD1; j_gene: TRBJ1-4; abundance: -; v_gene: TRBV19; len: 15; CDR3nt: TGTGCCAGTAGTACCAGGGACAGGGGGAATGAAAAACTGTTTTTT; CDR3aa: CASSTRDRGNEKLFF
d_gene: TRBD2; j_gene: TRBJ2-1; abundance: -; v_gene: TRBV5-1; len: 16; CDR3nt: TGCGCCAGCAGCTTGGTGTTAGCGGGGGGGTACAATGAGCAGTTCTTC; CDR3aa: CASSLVLAGGYNEQFF
d_gene: TRBD1; j_gene: TRBJ1-6; abundance: -; v_gene: TRBV14; len: 16; CDR3nt: TGTGCCAGCAGCCGACAGGGGTTTTATAAGAATTCACCCCTCCACTTT; CDR3aa: CASSRQGFYKNSPLHF
d_gene: -; j_gene: TRBJ2-1; abundance: -; v_gene: TRBV9; len: 15; CDR3nt: TGTGCCAGCAGCCCCTATCAGGGCCTTTACAATGAGCAGTTCTTC; CDR3aa: CASSPYQGLYNEQFF
d_gene: -; j_gene: TRBJ2-7; abundance: once; v_gene: TRBV29-1; len: 13; CDR3nt: TGCAGCGTTGAACTCCCGAGAGGGTACGAGCAGTACTTC; CDR3aa: CSVELPRGYEQYF
d_gene: -; j_gene: TRBJ2-7; abundance: -; v_gene: TRBV29-1; len: 11; CDR3nt: TGCAGCGTTGACGGAGGGTACGAGCAGTACTTC; CDR3aa: CSVDGGYEQYF
d_gene: -; j_gene: TRBJ1-1; abundance: few; v_gene: TRBV7-6; len: 14; CDR3nt: TGTGCCAGCAGCTTTCAGGGTGGCGGCACTGAAGCTTTCTTT; CDR3aa: CASSFQGGGTEAFF
d_gene: TRBD1; j_gene: TRBJ2-7; abundance: -; v_gene: TRBV5-1; len: 15; CDR3nt: TGCGCCAGCCGCGGACAGGGGCCCTCAACCTACGAGCAGTACTTC; CDR3aa: CASRGQGPSTYEQYF
d_gene: -; j_gene: TRBJ1-2; abundance: -; v_gene: TRBV7-2; len: 13; CDR3nt: TGTGCCAGCAGCTTAGAACCGGTCGATGGCTACACCTTC; CDR3aa: CASSLEPVDGYTF
d_gene: -; j_gene: TRBJ2-5; abundance: -; v_gene: TRBV11-2; len: 13; CDR3nt: TGTGCCAGCAGCCGCGGGAATCAAGAGACCCAGTACTTC; CDR3aa: CASSRGNQETQYF
d_gene: -; j_gene: TRBJ2-7; abundance: -; v_gene: TRBV15; len: 13; CDR3nt: TGTGCCACCAGCCCAAACCCAGGGGACGAGCAGTACTTC; CDR3aa: CATSPNPGDEQYF
d_gene: TRBD2; j_gene: TRBJ2-3; abundance: once; v_gene: TRBV5-1; len: 13; CDR3nt: TGCGCCAGCAGCGGGGACTACACAGATACGCAGTATTTT; CDR3aa: CASSGDYTDTQYF
d_gene: -; j_gene: TRBJ1-4; abundance: -; v_gene: TRBV5-8; len: 13; CDR3nt: TGTGCCAGCAGCCCTTGGCAGGATGAAAAACTGTTTTTT; CDR3aa: CASSPWQDEKLFF
d_gene: -; j_gene: TRBJ2-7; abundance: -; v_gene: TRBV19; len: 12; CDR3nt: TGTGCCGTCCTCGACTCGGCGGGGGAGCAGTACTTC; CDR3aa: CAVLDSAGEQYF
d_gene: -; j_gene: TRBJ1-4; abundance: -; v_gene: TRBV10-3; len: 13; CDR3nt: TGTGCCATCAGGGACAGAGATAATGAAAAACTGTTTTTT; CDR3aa: CAIRDRDNEKLFF
d_gene: TRBD2; j_gene: TRBJ2-4; abundance: -; v_gene: TRBV5-1; len: 16; CDR3nt: TGCGCCAGCAGCTCTGCCGCCGGGGGGGCCAAAAACATTCAGTACTTC; CDR3aa: CASSSAAGGAKNIQYF
d_gene: TRBD2; j_gene: TRBJ2-3; abundance: once; v_gene: TRBV6-4; len: 16; CDR3nt: TGTGCCAGCAGTGAGGAAGCGGGGGGTAGCACAGATACGCAGTATTTT; CDR3aa: CASSEEAGGSTDTQYF
d_gene: -; j_gene: TRBJ1-1; abundance: -; v_gene: TRBV7-2; len: 12; CDR3nt: TGTGCCAGCGCGGGGAGGAACACTGAAGCTTTCTTT; CDR3aa: CASAGRNTEAFF
d_gene: TRBD2; j_gene: TRBJ2-2; abundance: few; v_gene: TRBV7-8; len: 19; CDR3nt: TGTGCCAGCAGGCCTACCGGGACTACTCTCCCGTCCGGGACCGGGGAGCTGTTTTTT; CDR3aa: CASRPTGTTLPSGTGELFF
d_gene: -; j_gene: TRBJ2-2; abundance: -; v_gene: TRBV4-1; len: 16; CDR3nt: TGCGCCAGCAGCCCTCGGACTCTACTAAACACCGGGGAGCTGTTTTTT; CDR3aa: CASSPRTLLNTGELFF
d_gene: -; j_gene: TRBJ1-1; abundance: -; v_gene: TRBV18; len: 11; CDR3nt: TGTGCCAGCTCAAATGAGGCTGAAGCTTTCTTT; CDR3aa: CASSNEAEAFF